This TCR beta chain was found in a study of T cell repertoires in cytomegalovirus infection. Study in general: Public TCR beta signature analysis indicated the presence of both CMV infection and matching HLA type. The study's findings and limits: The study identified carriers of CMV plus the relevant HLA from cumulative public TCR beta family frequency.

One entry per CDR3 protein results from TCRdb running MiXCR on the reads. This repertoire shows some 500,000 distinct CDR3 sequences, about 33% found once; its top ten account for roughly 15%. As concerns this clonotype: The antigen remains undetermined.

The origin of this receptor is a human donor in good health (CMV status not recorded). Some clones in this sample may be carry-over from other donors' samples. The sample consisted of cultured PBMCs, taken from culture after CMV antigen stimulation.

Here the CDR3 DNA reads TGTGCCAGCAGCCAAGGGACAGACTCTGGAAACACCATATATTTT. It translates to CASSQGTDSGNTIYF. This chain joins TRBV7-4 and TRBJ1-3; 7 nucleotides agree with TRBD1. Germline V gene data show CDR1 as SGHVT and CDR2 as SQSDAQ. This CDR3 comprises 15 residues. J lost 0 bases, V lost 5 bases, and 4 bases had no gene match.